This record looks at one T cell receptor (beta chain) sequence and its context. Its antigen is still unknown. One base away there is no much larger clone; base qualities are not given. The data originate from a study of blood T cell repertoires in COVID-19 (dated by TCRdb to 2020 to 2022). General notes on the study: The collaborator samples originated in the United States, Italy and Spain and spanned the acute and convalescent phases of COVID-19. The prospective study material was composed of cDNA or gDNA derived from T cells, B-cell-depleted T cells, or PBMCs. Subjects who had been exposed to COVID-19, were actively infected with it, or had recovered from it provided the deeply sampled blood TCRbeta repertoires that made up the dataset. A freely available public database, intended as a resource for researchers studying the immune response to SARS-CoV-2, is where the repertoires were released. Samples came from the ongoing ImmuneRACE study (first 160 participants) plus 1,254 subjects from 6 global collaborators. Sample metadata almost always included a de-identified subject ID, COVID-19 status, age in years and sex. Where available, HLA class I and class II types were taken from metadata supplied by the sample provider and were not determined by assay-based typing. General conclusions and limits of the study: The quantity of clinical and demographic metadata differed by source and by participant and was supplied without curation.

TCRbeta CDR3 regions were amplified from genomic DNA using the immunoSEQ Assay, a bias-controlled multiplex PCR. Under the source paper's analysis protocol: Within the assay, amplification of reference gene primers was used to estimate how many nucleated cells each sample contained. To quantify the absolute abundance of each unique TCRbeta CDR3 rearrangement, sequence reads were collapsed and filtered. For each sample, productive Simpson clonality was calculated by taking the square root of Simpson's diversity index across productive rearrangements. Held by TCRdb, this immuneACCESS table contains in-frame sequences only and omits some clones. Under half of the omission traces to an unresolved V gene where checked; the cause of the rest is unknown. V and J calls plus clone size are reproduced from that table; the DNA served to infer D and trimming. The table for this sample lists roughly 100,000 clones; nearly 90% of them were counted only once. The ten largest clones represent around 2% of the sample.

Collaborating institutions collected whole blood in K2EDTA tubes following their own protocols. For TCRbeta analysis, collaborators shipped samples as frozen whole blood, isolated PBMCs, or DNA extracted from either of those sample types. Trimming removed 4 bases from V and 4 bases from J, leaving 19 bases between the germline ends. The CDR3 starts with the cysteine, ends with the phenylalanine, and has 16 residues. Only CDR3 DNA remains: 48 bases, in frame from the first base. The germline V gene encodes CDR1 KGHSH and CDR2 LQKENI. The rearranged chain carries TRBV18 and TRBJ1-1; tentative D gene TRBD1, with 5 bases matching. The clonotype comes from a man aged 50 or older with active COVID-19. The material sequenced was peripheral blood. This receptor carries the CDR3 CASSLFRGGEGTEAFF. DNA sequence: TGTGCCAGCTCACTCTTCCGGGGCGGGGAAGGCACTGAAGCTTTCTTT. The full variable domain, completed from the reference TRBV18 and TRBJ1-1 proteins outside the CDR3, reads NAGVMQNPRHLVRRRGQEARLRCSPMKGHSHVYWYRQLPEEGLKFMVYLQKENIIDESGMPKERFSAEFPKEGPSILRIQQVVRGDSAAYFCASSLFRGGEGTEAFFGQGTRLTVV.